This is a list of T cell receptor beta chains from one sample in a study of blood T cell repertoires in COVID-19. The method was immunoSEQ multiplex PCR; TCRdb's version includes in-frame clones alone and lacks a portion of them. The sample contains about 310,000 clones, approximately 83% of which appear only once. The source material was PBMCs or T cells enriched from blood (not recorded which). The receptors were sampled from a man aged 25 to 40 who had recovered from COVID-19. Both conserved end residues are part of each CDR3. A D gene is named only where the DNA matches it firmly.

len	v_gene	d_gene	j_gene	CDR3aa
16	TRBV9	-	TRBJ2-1	CASSVTPETQYNEQFF
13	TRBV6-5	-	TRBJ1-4	CASTTGHGEKLFF
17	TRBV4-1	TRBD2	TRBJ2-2	CASSQDHLAGKTGELFF
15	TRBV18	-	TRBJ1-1	CASSPPHTSNTEAFF
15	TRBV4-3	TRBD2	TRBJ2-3	CASQRRGGRTDTQYF
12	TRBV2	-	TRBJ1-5	CASSRDLQPQHF
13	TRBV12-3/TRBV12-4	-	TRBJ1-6	CASSLVGVGPLHF
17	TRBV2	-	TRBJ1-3	CASTLSLDRFSGNTIYF
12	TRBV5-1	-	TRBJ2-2	CASSPYTGELFF
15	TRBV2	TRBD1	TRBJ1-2	CASSAGQGVIHGYTF
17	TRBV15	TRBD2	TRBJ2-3	CATSTDLAGGLPDTQYF
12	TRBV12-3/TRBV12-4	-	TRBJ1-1	CASSLQTLEAFF
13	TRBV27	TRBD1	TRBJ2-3	CASKGQNTDTQYF
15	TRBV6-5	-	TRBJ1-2	CASSTGQGSVYGYTF
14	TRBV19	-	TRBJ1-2	CASSIEPRTFDYTF
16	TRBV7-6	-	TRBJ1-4	CASSLTDRTKGEKLFF
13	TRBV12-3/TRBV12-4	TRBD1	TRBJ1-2	CASSNRDRDGYTF
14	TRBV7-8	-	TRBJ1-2	CASSLAMASGGYTF
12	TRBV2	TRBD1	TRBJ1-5	CASSVGTGYQHF
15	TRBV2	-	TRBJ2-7	CAIPRRRGNTYEQYF
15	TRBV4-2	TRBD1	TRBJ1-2	CASSQDPGGDYGYTF
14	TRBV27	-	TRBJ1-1	CASSLSGVVTEAFF
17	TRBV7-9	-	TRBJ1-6	CASSLEVTGGYNSPLHF
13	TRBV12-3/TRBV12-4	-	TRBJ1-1	CATYFYGNTEAFF
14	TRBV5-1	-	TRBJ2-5	CASSLGRTQETQYF
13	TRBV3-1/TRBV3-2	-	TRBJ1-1	CASTFERGTEAFF
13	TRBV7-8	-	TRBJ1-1	CASSSAGGTEAFF
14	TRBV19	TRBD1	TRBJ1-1	CASRIGTANTEAFF
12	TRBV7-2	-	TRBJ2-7	CASSLEYGEQYF
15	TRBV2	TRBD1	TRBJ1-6	CASSDRDRAASPLHF
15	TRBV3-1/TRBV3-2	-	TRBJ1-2	CASSQDLRGASGYTF
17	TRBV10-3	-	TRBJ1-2	CAISESRTGRTNYGYTF
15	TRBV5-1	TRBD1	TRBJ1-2	CASSPRDSTFFGYTF
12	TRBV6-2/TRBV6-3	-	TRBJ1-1	CASSPEDTEAFF
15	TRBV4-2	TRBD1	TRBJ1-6	CASSQGPGQNSPLHF
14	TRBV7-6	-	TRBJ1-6	CASSGGGDNSPLHF
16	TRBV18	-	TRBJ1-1	CASSSTAPGANTEAFF
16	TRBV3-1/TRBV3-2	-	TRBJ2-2	CASSRGVAAGTGELFF
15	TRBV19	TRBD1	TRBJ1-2	CASSMSGGLQDGYTF
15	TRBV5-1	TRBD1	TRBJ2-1	CASTGTVRGDNEQFF
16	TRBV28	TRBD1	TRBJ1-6	CASSVYRGLGNSPLHF
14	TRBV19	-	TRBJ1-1	CASSGGRGNTEAFF
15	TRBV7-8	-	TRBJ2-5	CASSLGLLYQETQYF
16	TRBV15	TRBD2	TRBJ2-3	CATSRVVLAGADTQYF
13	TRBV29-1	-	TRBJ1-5	CSVSRGPNQPQHF
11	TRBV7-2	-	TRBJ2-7	CASSGLDEQYF
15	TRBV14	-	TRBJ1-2	CASSQEVAGDYGYTF
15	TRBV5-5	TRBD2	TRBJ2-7	CASSRTTSGPWEQYF
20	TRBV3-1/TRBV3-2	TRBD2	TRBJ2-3	CASSQDLPGLAGGVTDTQYF